These T cell receptor beta chains were read from a single sample in a study of blood T cell repertoires in COVID-19. The method was immunoSEQ multiplex PCR; TCRdb's version includes in-frame clones alone and lacks a portion of them. The sample holds about 250,000 clones, approximately 85% seen once. Sample: PBMCs or T cells enriched from blood (not recorded which). These receptors originate from a woman between 45 and 60 years old with acute COVID-19. Each CDR3 is given with its conserved first and last residue. A D gene is named only where the DNA matches it firmly. Expanded clones get a size class; other rows say once, few or many, or leave the size out.

clone size	V gene	D gene	J gene	CDR3 length	CDR3 protein	CDR3 DNA
NA	TRBV30	NA	TRBJ1-1	15	CAFGGVGQFGTEAFF	TGTGCCTTCGGAGGGGTCGGGCAGTTTGGCACTGAAGCTTTCTTT
NA	TRBV21-1	NA	TRBJ1-5	18	CASSKKRVDRYNNQPQHF	TGTGCCAGCAGCAAAAAGCGTGTCGACAGGTACAACAATCAGCCCCAGCATTTT
NA	TRBV2	NA	TRBJ2-5	13	CASSDWAQETQYF	TGTGCCAGCAGTGATTGGGCCCAAGAGACCCAGTACTTC
NA	TRBV2	NA	TRBJ1-1	11	CASRREVGAFF	TGTGCCAGCAGGCGTGAGGTTGGAGCTTTCTTT
once	TRBV11-2	NA	TRBJ1-2	13	CASRRTGGYGYTF	TGTGCCAGCAGAAGGACCGGAGGCTATGGCTACACCTTC
NA	TRBV3-1/TRBV3-2	NA	TRBJ1-5	14	CASSQDTVDQPQHF	TGTGCCAGCAGCCAAGATACCGTAGATCAGCCCCAGCATTTT
NA	TRBV29-1	NA	TRBJ2-7	13	CSVVPGESYEQYF	TGCAGCGTTGTACCAGGGGAGTCCTACGAGCAGTACTTC
NA	TRBV9	NA	TRBJ1-2	12	CASSSRGSGYTF	TGTGCCAGCAGCTCAAGAGGTTCTGGCTACACCTTC
NA	TRBV6-2/TRBV6-3	NA	TRBJ1-5	14	CASSLFSSNQPQHF	TGTGCCAGCAGTTTATTCTCTAGCAATCAGCCCCAGCATTTT
NA	TRBV7-9	TRBD1	TRBJ2-3	14	CASTNRDRGDTQYF	TGTGCCAGCACCAACCGGGACAGGGGAGATACGCAGTATTTT
NA	TRBV5-1	NA	TRBJ1-2	14	CASSMDGGNYGYTF	TGCGCCAGCAGCATGGACGGGGGAAACTATGGCTACACCTTC
NA	TRBV11-2	TRBD1	TRBJ1-4	15	CASSLGVRGYEKLFF	TGTGCCAGCAGCTTAGGAGTCAGGGGGTATGAAAAACTGTTTTTT
NA	TRBV18	NA	TRBJ1-6	16	CASSPPRRQDNSPLHF	TGTGCCAGCTCACCACCGAGGAGACAGGATAATTCACCCCTCCACTTT
NA	TRBV11-2	TRBD1	TRBJ1-2	18	CASSYPGTGRRPNYGYTF	TGTGCCAGCAGCTACCCCGGGACAGGGAGAAGGCCGAACTATGGCTACACCTTC
NA	TRBV3-1/TRBV3-2	NA	TRBJ1-3	15	CASSPIRGNGNTIYF	TGTGCCAGCAGCCCCATAAGGGGGAACGGAAACACCATATATTTT
NA	TRBV19	NA	TRBJ2-7	15	CASSLELGESYEQYF	TGTGCCAGTAGTCTTGAGCTCGGAGAGTCCTACGAGCAGTACTTC
NA	TRBV6-2/TRBV6-3	NA	TRBJ2-7	17	CASSYDHGQTYSYEQYF	TGTGCCAGCAGTTACGATCATGGGCAAACCTACTCCTACGAGCAGTACTTC
NA	TRBV18	NA	TRBJ1-1	16	CASSPPHPTAGTEAFF	TGTGCCAGCTCACCACCCCACCCTACCGCCGGCACTGAAGCTTTCTTT
NA	TRBV2	TRBD1	TRBJ1-1	12	CASRQGTTEAFF	TGTGCCAGCCGACAGGGAACCACTGAAGCTTTCTTT
NA	TRBV29-1	NA	TRBJ1-2	14	CSVLLDTGRNGYTF	TGCAGCGTGCTCCTTGACACAGGAAGGAATGGCTACACCTTC
once	TRBV27	TRBD1	TRBJ1-6	15	CASSLGTDNNSPLHF	TGTGCCAGCAGTTTAGGGACAGATAACAATTCACCCCTCCACTTT
NA	TRBV4-2	NA	TRBJ2-2	17	CASSQDRRASVAGELFF	TGTGCCAGCAGCCAAGATCGGAGGGCTAGCGTTGCCGGGGAGCTGTTTTTT
NA	TRBV3-1/TRBV3-2	NA	TRBJ2-7	14	CASSLQGSPYEQYF	TGTGCCAGCAGCCTCCAGGGTTCTCCCTACGAGCAGTACTTC
NA	TRBV4-2	NA	TRBJ2-2	13	CASSQYNTGELFF	TGTGCCAGCAGCCAATATAACACCGGGGAGCTGTTTTTT
NA	TRBV7-8	NA	TRBJ1-1	14	CASSLSRGNTEAFF	TGTGCCAGCAGCTTAAGCAGGGGGAACACTGAAGCTTTCTTT
NA	TRBV10-3	NA	TRBJ1-2	15	CAISEGGGIGVGYTF	TGTGCCATCAGTGAGGGGGGAGGGATCGGCGTCGGCTACACCTTC
NA	TRBV6-5	NA	TRBJ1-3	16	CASSYVFQGTGNTIYF	TGTGCCAGCAGTTACGTATTCCAGGGGACTGGAAACACCATATATTTT
NA	TRBV3-1/TRBV3-2	TRBD1	TRBJ2-5	15	CASSFNRGSQETQYF	TGTGCCAGCAGCTTTAACAGGGGTTCCCAAGAGACCCAGTACTTC
NA	TRBV11-3	TRBD2	TRBJ2-3	15	CASSPPLAGTDTQYF	TGTGCCAGCAGCCCCCCCCTAGCGGGCACAGATACGCAGTATTTT
NA	TRBV18	TRBD1	TRBJ2-2	17	CASSAPGQGASTGELFF	TGTGCCAGCTCAGCCCCGGGACAGGGGGCGAGTACCGGGGAGCTGTTTTTT
NA	TRBV4-3	NA	TRBJ1-2	15	CASSQGTGFQYGYTF	TGCGCCAGCAGCCAAGGAACAGGGTTTCAGTATGGCTACACCTTC
NA	TRBV29-1	TRBD1	TRBJ2-5	14	CSVEGQGVGETQYF	TGCAGCGTTGAAGGACAGGGCGTAGGGGAGACCCAGTACTTC
NA	TRBV7-6	TRBD2	TRBJ2-1	19	CASSLAASGGAWPYNEQFF	TGTGCCAGCAGCTTAGCAGCTAGCGGGGGGGCCTGGCCCTACAATGAGCAGTTCTTC
NA	TRBV6-5	NA	TRBJ2-1	15	CASSYGGGAVNEQFF	TGTGCCAGCAGTTACGGAGGGGGGGCCGTGAATGAGCAGTTCTTC
NA	TRBV9	NA	TRBJ2-1	15	CASSRDSAVHNEQFF	TGTGCCAGCAGCCGGGACTCCGCCGTGCACAATGAGCAGTTCTTC
NA	TRBV7-2	TRBD2	TRBJ2-3	16	CASSLGLAGFTDTQYF	TGTGCCAGCAGCTTAGGACTAGCGGGGTTTACAGATACGCAGTATTTT
NA	TRBV5-6	NA	TRBJ1-5	15	CASSEAWQSNQPQHF	TGTGCCAGCAGCGAAGCGTGGCAGAGCAATCAGCCCCAGCATTTT
NA	TRBV5-1	NA	TRBJ2-6	16	CASSSEVGSGANVLTF	TGCGCCAGCAGCTCCGAGGTGGGCTCTGGGGCCAACGTCCTGACTTTC
NA	TRBV18	NA	TRBJ1-1	16	CASSLFFRGGNTEAFF	TGTGCCAGCTCACTTTTCTTTAGAGGCGGGAACACTGAAGCTTTCTTT
NA	TRBV7-9	NA	TRBJ1-2	14	CASSPQDWIYGYTF	TGTGCCAGCAGCCCCCAGGACTGGATCTATGGCTACACCTTC
NA	TRBV5-4	TRBD1	TRBJ1-2	15	CASSLAGQGEEGYTF	TGTGCCAGCAGCTTGGCCGGACAGGGGGAGGAAGGCTACACCTTC
few	TRBV2	TRBD1	TRBJ1-5	15	CASRAGGGVGQPQHF	TGTGCCAGCAGGGCAGGGGGAGGAGTTGGCCAGCCCCAGCATTTT
NA	TRBV27	NA	TRBJ1-2	14	CASSVDRDNYGYTF	TGTGCCAGCAGTGTGGACAGAGATAACTATGGCTACACCTTC
NA	TRBV7-2	NA	TRBJ2-3	11	CASSLTAAQYF	TGTGCCAGCAGCTTAACAGCGGCGCAGTATTTT
NA	TRBV18	TRBD1	TRBJ1-1	13	CASSPRDSMSAFF	TGTGCCAGCTCACCTAGGGACAGCATGAGCGCTTTCTTT
NA	TRBV9	TRBD2	TRBJ2-5	16	CASSVQGLAGGETQYF	TGTGCCAGCAGCGTTCAAGGGTTAGCGGGGGGAGAGACCCAGTACTTC
NA	TRBV12-3/TRBV12-4	TRBD1	TRBJ1-2	13	CASGGQEYYGYTF	TGTGCCAGCGGGGGACAGGAATACTATGGCTACACCTTC
NA	TRBV9	TRBD1	TRBJ1-1	16	CASSPRQGWAATEAFF	TGTGCCAGCAGCCCACGACAGGGGTGGGCTGCCACTGAAGCTTTCTTT
NA	TRBV30	NA	TRBJ1-2	12	CAWTPGSAGYTF	TGTGCCTGGACCCCGGGGAGCGCAGGCTACACCTTC
NA	TRBV6-5	NA	TRBJ1-1	12	CASRSTGTEAFF	TGTGCCAGCAGATCCACAGGCACTGAAGCTTTCTTT
once	TRBV7-6	NA	TRBJ2-1	14	CASSYGSSYNEQFF	TGTGCCAGCAGCTACGGTAGCTCCTACAATGAGCAGTTCTTC
NA	TRBV4-3	NA	TRBJ1-6	15	CASSQSTGLNSPLHF	TGCGCCAGCAGCCAGTCCACAGGCCTTAATTCACCCCTCCACTTT
NA	TRBV7-2	TRBD1	TRBJ1-1	15	CASSLRTGARDEAFF	TGTGCCAGCAGCTTAAGGACAGGGGCGAGGGATGAAGCTTTCTTT
NA	TRBV3-1/TRBV3-2	TRBD1	TRBJ2-1	15	CASSPRTGSGGEQFF	TGTGCCAGCAGCCCGAGGACTGGATCAGGGGGTGAGCAGTTCTTC